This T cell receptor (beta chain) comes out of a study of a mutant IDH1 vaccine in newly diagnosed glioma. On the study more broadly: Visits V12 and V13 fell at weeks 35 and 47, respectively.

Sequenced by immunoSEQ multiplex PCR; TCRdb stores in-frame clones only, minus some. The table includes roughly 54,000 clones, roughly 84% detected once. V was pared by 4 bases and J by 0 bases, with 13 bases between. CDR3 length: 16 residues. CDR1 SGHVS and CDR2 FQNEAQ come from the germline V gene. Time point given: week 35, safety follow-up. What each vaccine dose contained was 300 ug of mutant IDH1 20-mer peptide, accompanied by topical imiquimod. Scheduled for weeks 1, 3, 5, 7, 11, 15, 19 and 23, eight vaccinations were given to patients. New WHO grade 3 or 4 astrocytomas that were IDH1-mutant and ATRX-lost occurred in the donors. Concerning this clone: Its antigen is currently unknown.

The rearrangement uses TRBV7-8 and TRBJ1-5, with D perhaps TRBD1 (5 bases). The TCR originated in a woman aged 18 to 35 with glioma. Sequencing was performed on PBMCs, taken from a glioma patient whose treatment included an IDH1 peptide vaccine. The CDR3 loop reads CASSSLTANSNQPQHF. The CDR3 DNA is TGTGCCAGCAGCTCTCTGACAGCAAATAGCAATCAGCCCCAGCATTTT. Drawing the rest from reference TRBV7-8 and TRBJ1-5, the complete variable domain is GAGVSQSPRYKVAKRGQDVALRCDPISGHVSLFWYQQALGQGPEFLTYFQNEAQLDKSGLPSDRFFAERPEGSVSTLKIQRTQQEDSAVYLCASSSLTANSNQPQHFGDGTRLSIL.